These T cell receptor beta chains were read from a single sample in a study of control samples from healthy donors and cancer patients. Generated by immunoSEQ multiplex PCR, the TCRdb table keeps only in-frame clones and is missing some. Of approximately 86,000 clones listed, 93% are singletons. Sequenced input: blood. The receptors were sampled from a woman in her 30s in good health. Each CDR3 is given without its conserved first and last residue.

J gene,V gene,CDR3 protein
TRBJ2-7,TRBV19,ASSIEATNSGEQY
TRBJ2-7,TRBV11-2,ASSLEQGRQY
TRBJ2-3,TRBV5-1,ASSRGLDPDTQY
TRBJ1-1,TRBV19,ASSQAQNTEAF
TRBJ1-1,TRBV6-5,ASSYNSGGNTEAF
TRBJ1-2,TRBV2,ASSDRSLGGLDT
TRBJ1-4,TRBV2,ASILTPNEKLF
TRBJ1-2,TRBV2,ASSPDRNYGYT
TRBJ1-1,TRBV19,ASSSTGDTEAF
TRBJ2-3,TRBV19,ASSIRPSTDTQY
TRBJ2-3,TRBV6-5,ASSYFAGGPADTQY
TRBJ1-4,TRBV5-5,ASSEQGRREKLF
TRBJ2-7,TRBV3-1/TRBV3-2,ASSQEAGEAYEQY
TRBJ2-2,TRBV28,ASSSPPPGQENTGELF
TRBJ2-7,TRBV7-5,ARSCRTSLLYEQY
TRBJ2-3,TRBV11-3,ASSGLAGGISSTDTQY
TRBJ1-6,TRBV14,ASSQVGRGSPLH
TRBJ2-7,TRBV18,ASSPPTGQGGSYEQY
TRBJ1-1,TRBV19,ASSADRRNTEAF
TRBJ2-1,TRBV19,ASNYGAGERRF
TRBJ1-2,TRBV28,ASSPFRERYYGYT
TRBJ2-7,TRBV15,ATSRGGSSYEQY
TRBJ1-1,TRBV19,ASSIMTAGDTEAF
TRBJ2-1,TRBV4-1,ASSQVRTGSSYNEQF
TRBJ2-1,TRBV19,ASSPGLFQTYNEQF
TRBJ1-5,TRBV6-5,ASTTAGTGRPQH
TRBJ1-2,TRBV4-1,ASSQPHRGRVDGYT
TRBJ1-2,TRBV5-1,ASSAAGTNGYT
TRBJ1-2,TRBV2,ASRARVGYT